This TCR beta chain was recovered during a study of shared T cell receptors in the human thymus. Deletions cut 3 bases from V and 0 bases from J, with 5 bases between. Looked up from germline, CDR1 is MNHEY and CDR2 is SMNVEV (reference sequence). The CDR3 is 13 amino acids. Profiled with immunoSEQ multiplex PCR; TCRdb holds only in-frame clones, not every one. The sample consists of more than 550,000 clones, about 87% of them appearing once. With respect to this clone: Other nucleotide sequences in the sample specify the same CDR3.

The data were also submitted as part of a second study, on human thymus T cells. That work states: Corrective surgery for congenital heart defects was being performed on the healthy Finnish infants who were the donors. Thymus was obtained from resections taken during corrective heart surgery. V and J genes seemed to be used with bias in thymic and blood repertoires. Highly overlapping thymic repertoires in unrelated individuals were reported by related research.

The receptor's source is a boy less than two years old with a congenital heart defect. Specimen: thymocytes. The chain joins TRBV27 to TRBJ1-1; no definite D call. The CDR3 is CASSFTVNTEAFF. The CDR3 region has the DNA TGTGCCAGCAGTTTCACGGTGAACACTGAAGCTTTCTTT.